This is a list of T cell receptor beta chains from one sample in a study of T cells in tumors after PD-1 blockade. Sequenced by immunoSEQ multiplex PCR; TCRdb stores in-frame clones only, minus some. The table shows under 75,000 clones, with about 74% occurring only once. Sequenced here: PBMCs, sampled after anti-PD-1 treatment. The receptors derive from a human donor with basal cell carcinoma. Both conserved end residues are part of each CDR3. D genes are given only for firm matches. Clone size is not always given. Where it is, it says once, few, many or a class for expanded clones.

TRBV6-5,-,-,TRBJ1-1,TGTGCCAGCAGACGGCAGGAAAACACTGAAGCTTTCTTT,CASRRQENTEAFF
TRBV9,-,TRBD2,TRBJ2-1,TGTGCCAGCAGCGTAGCAACTAGCGGGGGCACTGGTGAGCAGTTCTTC,CASSVATSGGTGEQFF
TRBV4-1,-,TRBD2,TRBJ2-1,TGCGCCAGCAGCCAATTAGGGACCAGCGGGAGCTCCTACAATGAGCAGTTCTTC,CASSQLGTSGSSYNEQFF
TRBV3-1/TRBV3-2,once,-,TRBJ1-1,TGTGCCAGCAGCCAAGATTTGGTCCCACGACTAGGGCCAGCTAAAGCTTTCTTT,CASSQDLVPRLGPAKAFF
TRBV27,-,TRBD1,TRBJ1-2,TGTGCCAGCAGTTACGGGACAGGGGTCTATGGCTACACCTTC,CASSYGTGVYGYTF
TRBV2,-,TRBD1,TRBJ1-1,TGTGCCACCAGGACAGGAGGGACTGAAGCTTTCTTT,CATRTGGTEAFF
TRBV27,few,TRBD1,TRBJ1-2,TGTGCCAGCAGTTTCCGGACAGGGGAAATCTATGGCTACACCTTC,CASSFRTGEIYGYTF
TRBV30,-,-,TRBJ1-1,TGTGCCTGGAGTCCAACGGTGCAGGAGCGTGAAGCTTTCTTT,CAWSPTVQEREAFF
TRBV6-5,-,TRBD2,TRBJ2-7,TGTGCCAGCAGTTACTCCAGCGGGGGGGGTCCCTACGAGCAGTACTTC,CASSYSSGGGPYEQYF
TRBV11-3,-,-,TRBJ2-3,TGTGCCAGCAGTAGGCAGGGGGATACGCAGTATTTT,CASSRQGDTQYF
TRBV11-3,-,-,TRBJ2-3,TGTGCCAGCAGCTTAGCGGGACCAGATACGCAGTATTTT,CASSLAGPDTQYF
TRBV10-3,-,-,TRBJ1-5,TGTGCCATCAGTTGGGACATCTCCAATCAGCCCCAGCATTTT,CAISWDISNQPQHF
TRBV6-6,once,TRBD2,TRBJ2-1,TGTGCCAGCAGTCCCGTTCATAGCGGGGGGGCGTCCAATGAGCAGTTCTTC,CASSPVHSGGASNEQFF
TRBV19,-,-,TRBJ1-1,TGTGCCAGTAGTATGCCCCAGGGAATGAACACTGAAGCTTTCTTT,CASSMPQGMNTEAFF
TRBV27,-,-,TRBJ1-5,TGTGCCAGCAGCGCAGGAGATAGCAATCAGCCCCAGCATTTT,CASSAGDSNQPQHF
TRBV6-5,once,-,TRBJ1-1,TGTGCCAGCAGTTACAGGGGCCTGAACACTGAAGCTTTCTTT,CASSYRGLNTEAFF
TRBV5-1,-,TRBD1,TRBJ1-1,TGCGCCAGCAGCTTGGCAGGGACAGGGGACACTGAAGCTTTCTTT,CASSLAGTGDTEAFF
TRBV7-9,-,TRBD2,TRBJ2-7,TGTGCCAGCAGCTCGGGACTAGCGAACCGGCAGTACTTC,CASSSGLANRQYF
TRBV13,once,TRBD1,TRBJ1-2,TGTGCCAGCAGCTCCGGGACAGGACATCAAGGATATGGCTACACCTTC,CASSSGTGHQGYGYTF
TRBV5-1,-,TRBD1,TRBJ1-6,TGCGCCAGCAGGGGGACAGCAGATAATTCACCCCTCCACTTT,CASRGTADNSPLHF
TRBV15,-,-,TRBJ1-5,TGTGCCACCAGCGTGAATAGCAATCAGCCCCAGCATTTT,CATSVNSNQPQHF
TRBV28,-,-,TRBJ1-4,TGTGCCAGCAGCATACTGATCACGAGTGCTAATGAAAAACTGTTTTTT,CASSILITSANEKLFF
TRBV5-1,-,TRBD2,TRBJ2-1,TGCGCCAGCAGCACCGGACTAGCGGGGGGCCCGAGCTCCTACAATGAGCAGTTCTTC,CASSTGLAGGPSSYNEQFF
TRBV6-5,-,TRBD1,TRBJ2-7,TGTGCCTCGGGACAGTCCTACGAGCAGTACTTC,CASGQSYEQYF
TRBV15,-,TRBD1,TRBJ1-2,TGTGCCACCAGCAGCTCGGACAGGGGGAACTATGGCTACACCTTC,CATSSSDRGNYGYTF
TRBV19,-,-,TRBJ1-2,TGTGCCAGTAGTATGGAGGGGCTGAACTATGGCTACACCTTC,CASSMEGLNYGYTF
TRBV19,-,-,TRBJ2-3,TGTGCCAGTAGTATTGGAGATACGCAGTATTTT,CASSIGDTQYF
TRBV2,-,-,TRBJ2-7,TGTGCCAGCAGTGGGACCTCCTACGAGCAGTACTTC,CASSGTSYEQYF
TRBV29-1,-,-,TRBJ2-3,TGCAGCGTGACAGGCTCAGATACGCAGTATTTT,CSVTGSDTQYF
TRBV3-1/TRBV3-2,few,-,TRBJ2-2,TGTGCCAGCAGCCTCTTTCGGGAGAACACCGGGGAGCTGTTTTTT,CASSLFRENTGELFF
TRBV24-1,-,-,TRBJ2-7,TGTGCCACCAGTGACACCAGGAGGGACTACGAGCAGTACTTC,CATSDTRRDYEQYF